The 28 T cell receptor beta chains listed next were all sequenced from one sample in a study of molecular identifiers for immune sequencing clone quantification (dated by TCRdb to the late 2010s). The receptor library was made with PCR. Reads for this sample came from a NextSeq 500. In TCRdb, the public reads were trimmed at Q25 with fastp and aligned with MiXCR, with productive beta chains retained. Every entry covers one CDR3 protein and lists the most common genes and DNA from its rows. A total of about 630,000 distinct CDR3 sequences appear in this sample, around 25% of them only once. The top ten hold 0.7% to 0.95% of the sample. The sequencing sample was made of naive CD8+ T cells from blood, with Jurkat cell RNA spiked in. The cell subset or site label, as the study defines it: FACS-sorted CD8+CD4-CCR7+CD45RA+ naive T cells. Source of these receptors: a human donor in good health. Some libraries in this study had Jurkat cell RNA spiked in.

This clonotype appeared a few times. The genes are TRBV5-1 and TRBJ2-2; no definite D call. V lost 1 base and J 6 bases, leaving 7 bases between the germline ends. This CDR3 spans 13 amino acids. The germline CDR1 and CDR2 sequences are SGHRS and YFSETQ. The CDR3 sequence is CASSLRVPGELFF. DNA for the CDR3: TGCGCCAGCAGCTTGAGGGTCCCCGGGGAGCTGTTTTTT. The variable domain in full, with the rest retrieved from reference TRBV5-1 and TRBJ2-2, is KAGVTQTPRYLIKTRGQQVTLSCSPISGHRSVSWYQQTPGQGLQFLFEYFSETQRNKGNFPGRFSGRQFSNSRSEMNVSTLELGDSALYLCASSLRVPGELFFGEGSRLTVL.

To note about this clonotype: This clone may be a read error of a much larger clone one base away. The chain links TRBV2 to TRBJ2-7, with D uncertain. The CDR3 has 14 residues. Germline V gene lookup returns CDR1 SNHLY and CDR2 FYNNEI. CDR3 in DNA: TGTGCCTGCAGTAACGGCTCGGCCTCCTACGAGCAGTACTTC. Its translation is CACSNGSASYEQYF. The full variable domain, in which reference TRBV2 and TRBJ2-7 provide the parts outside the CDR3, is EPEVTQTPSHQVTQMGQEVILRCVPISNHLYFYWYRQILGQKVEFLVSFYNNEISEKSEIFDDQFSVERPDGSNFTLKIRSTKLEDSAMYFCACSNGSASYEQYFGPGTRLTVT.

The table lists this clonotype with many counts. The chain uses TRBV5-5 and TRBJ1-5; 7 nucleotides match TRBD1. Germline loops: CDR1 SGHKS, CDR2 YYEKEE (reference sequence). CDR3 length: 15 amino acids. The junction had 4 bases not matched to a gene; V was cut back by 4 bases and J by 0 bases. CDR3 residues: CASSAGTVSNQPQHF. CDR3 bases: TGTGCCAGCAGCGCAGGGACAGTTAGCAATCAGCCCCAGCATTTT.

This clonotype was seen repeatedly, ten times or more. The chain couples TRBV10-3 to TRBJ2-3; tentatively, D is TRBD1 (7 bases). The V gene's germline CDR1 is ENHRY and CDR2 SYGVKD. The CDR3 contains 15 residues. Trimming removed 6 bases from V and 3 bases from J, with 16 bases in between. The CDR3: CAIRGTDGRTDTQYF. The CDR3 DNA sequence: TGTGCCATCAGGGGGACAGATGGGAGGACAGATACGCAGTATTTT.

V and J are TRBV7-9 and TRBJ2-3; TRBD1 is a possible D gene (5 bases). Germline V gene data show CDR1 as SEHNR and CDR2 as FQNEAQ (reference sequence). Trimming pared 0 bases from V and 5 bases from J, leaving 15 bases between. The CDR3 contains 16 residues. This chain's CDR3 is CASSLAGQGLEDTQYF. The CDR3 nucleotides are TGTGCCAGCAGCTTAGCAGGTCAGGGTTTAGAAGATACGCAGTATTTT.

Concerning this clonotype itself: A much larger clone differs by one base, so this may be a read error. The V call is TRBV2, the J call TRBJ2-6, with D possibly matching TRBD1 (5 bases). Trimming cost V 8 bases and J 5 bases, with 19 bases left between them. CDR3 length equals 16 residues. Germline-derived CDR1 and CDR2 are SNHLY and FYNNEI. The CDR3, as DNA: TGTGCCAGCGCTGACAGTTACATCTCCAGGGCCAACGTCCTGACTTTC. Its translation: CASADSYISRANVLTF.

This clonotype occurred many times. This chain uses TRBV6-2 or TRBV6-3 with TRBJ1-1; unclear D gene. There are 13 residues in the CDR3. Deletions cut 0 bases from V and 7 bases from J, with 9 bases between. Germline values: CDR1 MNHEY, CDR2 SVGEGT. This CDR3 is CASSYSSYSEAFF. CDR3 bases: TGTGCCAGCAGTTACTCGAGTTACAGTGAAGCTTTCTTT.

The CDR3 DNA is TGTGCCAGCAGCTCTACGGGAGGGGGGGCAGATACGCAGTATTTT. As protein: CASSSTGGGADTQYF. The rearrangement uses TRBV7-3 and TRBJ2-3; 8 bases line up with TRBD2. Unmatched junction bases numbered 7, after V lost 4 bases and J lost 4 bases. The CDR3 has 15 residues. Germline lookup yields CDR1 SGHTA and CDR2 FQGTGA.

The sample holds many counts of this clonotype. The chain has TRBV27 and TRBJ2-7, with D perhaps TRBD2 (5 bases). The CDR3 is made up of 14 amino acids. Germline values: CDR1 MNHEY, CDR2 SMNVEV (reference sequence). The V end was cut by 5 bases, the J end by 0 bases, with 11 bases between. The CDR3: CASSPGLNSYEQYF. The CDR3 DNA reads TGTGCCAGCAGTCCCGGACTTAACTCCTACGAGCAGTACTTC.

Note on this clonotype: One end of the junction varies from germline; a read error may be responsible. The chain couples TRBV4-3 to TRBJ2-3; the match to TRBD2 covers 15 bases. The germline V gene has CDR1 LGHNA and CDR2 YSLEER. This CDR3 contains 19 residues. CDR3 nucleotides: TGCGCCAGCAACCAAGATCGGACTAGCGGGGGGGCAGTAGGTGATACGCAGTATTTT. Translation: CASNQDRTSGGAVGDTQYF.

The gene calls are TRBV29-1 and TRBJ1-2; TRBD1 is a possible D gene (6 bases). CDR1 SQVTM and CDR2 ANQGSEA come from the germline V gene. Trimming took 6 bases from V and 7 from J, leaving 15 bases between them. The CDR3 runs 12 residues. The CDR3 DNA is TGCAGCGTCCCCGGGGGGCCAGGTGGCTACACCTTC. This translates into CSVPGGPGGYTF. The full variable domain, rest sourced from reference TRBV29-1 and TRBJ1-2, is SAVISQKPSRDICQRGTSLTIQCQVDSQVTMMFWYRQQPGQSLTLIATANQGSEATYESGFVIDKFPISRPNLTFSTLTVSNMSPEDSSIYLCSVPGGPGGYTFGSGTRLTVV.

As to this clonotype: A much larger clone is a single base away; this may be a read error. Because the CDR3 is missing its conserved closing phenylalanine or tryptophan, this is likely a read error. The chain is built from TRBV4-3 and TRBJ1-6, with 9 bases matching TRBD1. CDR1 and CDR2 (germline): LGHNA, YSLEER. The CDR3 has 15 amino acids. V gave up 2 bases and J gave up 10 bases; unmatched junction bases: 6. This chain's CDR3 is CASSQYGTGKSPLHL. The DNA for the CDR3 is TGCGCCAGCAGCCAATACGGGACAGGGAAATCACCCCTCCACCTT.

The chain links TRBV27 to TRBJ1-3; D uncertain. Germline lookup yields CDR1 MNHEY and CDR2 SMNVEV (reference sequence). The ends were cut back, 5 bases at V and 3 bases at J, with 11 bases in the middle. The CDR3 extends over 14 amino acids. This CDR3 is CASSIGHIGNTIYF. For the CDR3, the DNA is TGTGCCAGCAGTATCGGGCACATTGGAAACACCATATATTTT.

This clonotype was observed at least ten times. The genes are TRBV10-2 and TRBJ1-4; D remains ambiguous. The germline gives CDR1 WSHSY, CDR2 SAAADI. Trimming shortened V by 6 bases and J by 4 bases, and 6 bases separated the two germline ends. The CDR3 loop spans 12 amino acids. The CDR3 coding sequence is TGCGCCAGCAGGTGGAGTAATGAAAAACTGTTTTTT. Its protein product is CASRWSNEKLFF.

This clonotype was observed at least ten times. This chain joins TRBV12-3 or TRBV12-4 and TRBJ2-7; the match to TRBD1 covers 8 bases. Germline trimming cut 6 bases from V and 4 bases from J; bases unmatched to any gene: 8. This CDR3 comprises 14 residues. CDR3: CASSSGGVSYEQYF. In DNA, the CDR3 is TGTGCCAGCAGCTCAGGGGGCGTTTCTTACGAGCAGTACTTC.

At least ten counts were recorded for this clonotype. The rearrangement links TRBV4-2 to TRBJ2-6; perhaps TRBD2 as D (6 bases). Trimming shortened V by 7 bases and J by 1 base, and 14 bases separated the two germline ends. Germline V gene sequence: CDR1 LGHNA, CDR2 YNFKEQ. The CDR3 spans 16 residues. CDR3: CASISGGDSGANVLTF. CDR3 in DNA: TGTGCCAGCATCTCCGGAGGGGATTCTGGGGCCAACGTCCTGACTTTC.

The V and J genes are TRBV18 and TRBJ2-3, with D hard to call. The V gene lost 8 bases and the J gene lost 4 bases, with 7 bases spanning the gap. The CDR3 has 11 amino acids. Germline CDR1 KGHSH, CDR2 LQKENI. The CDR3 region has the DNA TGTGCCAGCAAGGATTCAGATACGCAGTATTTT. Residues: CASKDSDTQYF.

V is TRBV6-5 and J is TRBJ2-5, with D perhaps TRBD1 (5 bases). Per germline, CDR1 MNHEY and CDR2 SVGAGI. The CDR3 spans 16 residues. Trimming cost V 4 bases and J 0 bases, with 15 bases left between them. CDR3 in DNA: TGTGCCAGCAGTTTTTCCAAACAGGAGTACCAAGAGACCCAGTACTTC. It yields the protein CASSFSKQEYQETQYF.

The V and J genes are TRBV20-1 and TRBJ2-7; D perhaps matches TRBD1 (7 bases). The germline V gene encodes CDR1 DFQATT and CDR2 SNEGSKA (reference sequence). CDR3 size: 15 residues. Trimming pared 5 bases from V and 4 bases from J, leaving 21 bases between. The CDR3 loop is CSAAGQAGTPYEQYF. The CDR3 nucleotides read TGCAGTGCTGCCGGACAGGCTGGGACTCCTTACGAGCAGTACTTC.

This clonotype occurred many times. This chain uses TRBV5-1 with TRBJ2-3; tentative D call: TRBD1 (6 bases). The CDR3 is 15 residues long. Trimming pared 0 bases from V and 1 base from J, leaving 9 bases between. The germline CDR1 and CDR2 sequences are SGHRS and YFSETQ. In DNA, the CDR3 is TGCGCCAGCAGCTTGGGACAGGTGGGCACAGATACGCAGTATTTT. Its translation is CASSLGQVGTDTQYF.

A note on this clonotype: With a much larger clone just one base away, this may be a read error. V gene TRBV5-1 combines with J gene TRBJ2-4; D is possibly TRBD2 (5 bases). This CDR3 contains 18 residues. The germline V gene encodes CDR1 SGHRS and CDR2 YFSETQ. The chain's CDR3 is CAGSLYPRGSEVLGIQYF. DNA of the CDR3: TGCGCCGGCAGCTTGTATCCCCGAGGGTCGGAGGTCCTGGGCATTCAGTACTTC. The whole variable domain, remainder taken from reference TRBV5-1 and TRBJ2-4, is KAGVTQTPRYLIKTRGQQVTLSCSPISGHRSVSWYQQTPGQGLQFLFEYFSETQRNKGNFPGRFSGRQFSNSRSEMNVSTLELGDSALYLCAGSLYPRGSEVLGIQYFGAGTRLSVL.

This sequence joins TRBV7-3 and TRBJ2-3, with TRBD2 matching over 10 bases. Germline CDR1 and CDR2: SGHTA and FQGTGA. V shed 5 bases and J 2 bases; nucleotides not matched to a gene: 10. CDR3 length equals 17 residues. The CDR3 reads CASSAGYGLAVTDTQYF. DNA of the CDR3: TGTGCCAGCAGCGCGGGGTACGGACTAGCGGTCACAGATACGCAGTATTTT.

This clonotype was found many times. V usage is TRBV13 and J usage is TRBJ1-1; D is ambiguous. Trimming pared 6 bases from V and 3 bases from J, leaving 8 bases between. This CDR3 region has 12 residues. Germline loops: CDR1 PRHDT, CDR2 FYEKMQ (reference sequence). CDR3: CASSFRDTEAFF. The CDR3 DNA follows: TGTGCCAGCAGTTTCCGAGACACTGAAGCTTTCTTT.

The rearrangement links TRBV10-1 to TRBJ2-5, with no clear D. Trimming left V 0 bases short and J 1 base short, with 9 bases between. The CDR3 has 15 amino acids. CDR1 WNHNN and CDR2 SYGVQD come from the germline V gene (reference sequence). The DNA for the CDR3 is TGCGCCAGCAGTGAGTCGTTGGATACCCAAGAGACCCAGTACTTC. It translates to CASSESLDTQETQYF.

J is TRBJ2-7 and V is TRBV20-1; 9 bases fit TRBD2. J lost 3 bases, V lost 0 bases, and 9 bases had no gene match. CDR1 and CDR2 (germline): DFQATT, SNEGSKA (reference sequence). The length of the CDR3 is 16 residues. Here the CDR3 DNA reads TGCAGTGCTAGAGATAAGGCTAGCGGGACCATCTACGAGCAGTACTTC. It is translated as CSARDKASGTIYEQYF.

This clonotype came up a few times. CDR3 residues: CAWSVTPSSYNEQFF. The CDR3 DNA follows: TGTGCCTGGAGCGTGACTCCTAGCTCCTACAATGAGCAGTTCTTC. The chain combines TRBV30 with TRBJ2-1; no definite D call. Germline V gene data show CDR1 as GTSNPN and CDR2 as SVGIG (reference sequence). Trimming pared 3 bases from V and 0 bases from J, leaving 12 bases between. The CDR3 spans 15 residues. The full variable domain, in which reference TRBV30 and TRBJ2-1 provide the parts outside the CDR3, is SQTIHQWPATLVQPVGSPLSLECTVEGTSNPNLYWYRQAAGRGLQLLFYSVGIGQISSEVPQNLSASRPQDRQFILSSKKLLLSDSGFYLCAWSVTPSSYNEQFFGPGTRLTVL.

There are many counts of this clonotype. V and J are TRBV27 and TRBJ2-4, with TRBD2 identical over 7 bases. With V trimmed by 4 bases and J by 3 bases, 3 bases remained unmatched. The CDR3 contains 14 residues. Germline V gene sequence: CDR1 MNHEY, CDR2 SMNVEV (reference sequence). The CDR3 DNA reads TGTGCCAGCAGTTCGGCGGGGGTCAAAAACATTCAGTACTTC. The encoded protein is CASSSAGVKNIQYF.

This clonotype appeared many times. The V and J genes are TRBV5-1 and TRBJ1-2; D unresolved. Trimming stripped 1 base from V and 4 bases from J, with 17 bases between. Germline lookup yields CDR1 SGHRS and CDR2 YFSETQ. CDR3 length: 16 residues. The CDR3 DNA sequence: TGCGCCAGCAGCTTGATCGAGAGCCAAGCAATCTATGGCTACACCTTC. It yields the protein CASSLIESQAIYGYTF.